The source of this T cell receptor beta chain is a study of CD8 T cells in ankylosing spondylitis. The V gene's germline CDR1 is MNHEY and CDR2 SVGAGI. Unmatched junction bases numbered 3, after V lost 2 bases and J lost 7 bases. The CDR3 contains 13 residues. On this clonotype: As yet, its antigen is unknown.

Findings of the study overall: Matched synovial fluid from ankylosing spondylitis patients was reported to be enriched for disease-linked clones. Peripheral blood samples showed relatively rare disease-linked clones, and these clones were CD8+.

TCRdb re-analysed the 5' RACE reads in MiXCR, keeping a single row per CDR3 protein. The sample lists about 160,000 distinct CDR3 sequences; approximately 20% were seen once. Sequencing input: blood, either unsorted or a sorted T cell fraction (not recorded which). This receptor was taken from a male donor with ankylosing spondylitis or in good health (not recorded which). This chain links TRBV6-5 with TRBJ1-2, with 8 positions matching TRBD1. CDR3 in amino acids: CASSYGQGGGYTF. CDR3 in DNA: TGTGCCAGCAGTTACGGACAGGGCGGTGGCTACACCTTC.